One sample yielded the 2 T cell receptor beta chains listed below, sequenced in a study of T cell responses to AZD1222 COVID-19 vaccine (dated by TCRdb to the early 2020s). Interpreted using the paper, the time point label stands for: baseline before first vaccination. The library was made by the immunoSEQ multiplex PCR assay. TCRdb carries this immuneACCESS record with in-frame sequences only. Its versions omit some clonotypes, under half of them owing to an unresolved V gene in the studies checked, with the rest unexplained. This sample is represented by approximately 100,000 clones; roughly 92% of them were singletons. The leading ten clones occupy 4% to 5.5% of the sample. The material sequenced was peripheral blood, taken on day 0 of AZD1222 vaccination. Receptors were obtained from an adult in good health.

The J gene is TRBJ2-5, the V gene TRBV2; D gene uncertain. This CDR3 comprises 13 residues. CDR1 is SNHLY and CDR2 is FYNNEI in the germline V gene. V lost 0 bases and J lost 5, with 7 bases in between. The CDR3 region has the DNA TGTGCCAGCAGTGAAGCGCTTGGGGAGACCCAGTACTTC. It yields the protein CASSEALGETQYF.

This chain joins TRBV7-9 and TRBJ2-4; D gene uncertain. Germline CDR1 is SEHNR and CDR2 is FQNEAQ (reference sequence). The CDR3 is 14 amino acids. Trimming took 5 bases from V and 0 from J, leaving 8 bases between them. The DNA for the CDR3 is TGTGCCAGCAGCGGCACCATAGCCAAAAACATTCAGTACTTC. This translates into CASSGTIAKNIQYF. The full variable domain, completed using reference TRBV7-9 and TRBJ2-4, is DTGVSQNPRHKITKRGQNVTFRCDPISEHNRLYWYRQTLGQGPEFLTYFQNEAQLEKSRLLSDRFSAERPKGSFSTLEIQRTEQGDSAMYLCASSGTIAKNIQYFGAGTRLSVL.